Below are 14 T cell receptor beta chains sequenced from a single sample in a study of T cells after yellow fever vaccination (dated by TCRdb to about 2019). The meaning of the sample's treatment or condition label: live attenuated yellow fever vaccine strain. Library construction relied on 5' RACE. TCRdb lists the instrument as Illumina HiSeq 2500. The public reads were reanalyzed by TCRdb: fastp trimming at Q25, MiXCR alignment, in-frame beta chains only. Rows are combined by CDR3 protein, so each entry shows the most common genes and DNA. Recorded for this sample are 500,000 to 550,000 distinct CDR3 sequences; about a fifth of them occurred a single time. The ten largest make up around 16% of the sample. The sample here was PBMCs, taken about 21 days after the first yellow fever vaccination. The source of these receptors is a man between 18 and 35 years old who received the YFV17D yellow fever vaccine.

The sample holds one count of this clonotype. The gene calls are TRBV12-3 or TRBV12-4 and TRBJ2-7; D gene uncertain. Between the trimmed V and J ends, which lost 1 base and 3 bases, there was a span of 13 bases. The CDR3 covers 15 residues. The CDR3 here is CASSLEGELDYEQYF. The CDR3 coding sequence is TGTGCCAGCAGTTTAGAAGGTGAACTCGACTACGAGCAGTACTTC.

This clonotype was recorded a few times. The rearrangement uses TRBV7-9 and TRBJ1-2, with 8 bases matching TRBD1. Germline values: CDR1 SEHNR, CDR2 FQNEAQ (reference sequence). The CDR3 sequence is 14 residues long. The V and J ends lost 0 bases and 8 bases, in that order; junction bases with no gene match: 5. The CDR3 DNA reads TGTGCCAGCAGCTTAGCCGGGACAGGCGGCGGCTACACCTTC. As protein: CASSLAGTGGGYTF.

Ten or more counts support this clonotype. The chain is built from TRBV7-2 and TRBJ2-3, with D perhaps matching TRBD1 (5 bases). The CDR3 loop spans 14 amino acids. Trimming cost V 5 bases and J 6 bases, with 15 bases left between them. Germline V gene data show CDR1 as SGHTA and CDR2 as FQGNSA. The CDR3 region has the DNA TGTGCCAGCAGCGCACGACAGTTTCCTGATACGCAGTATTTT. Translating it yields CASSARQFPDTQYF.

This clonotype has only a few counts. The rearrangement links TRBV20-1 to TRBJ1-3; 11 bases are a match to TRBD1. This CDR3 is 14 amino acids long. The germline V gene encodes CDR1 DFQATT and CDR2 SNEGSKA (reference sequence). J was trimmed by 8 bases and V by 3 bases; bases with no gene match: 6. The CDR3 sequence: CSASPGQGADTIYF. CDR3 bases: TGCAGTGCTAGCCCCGGACAGGGGGCAGACACCATATATTTT.

A few counts support this clonotype. V is TRBV29-1 and J is TRBJ2-7, with D unclear. Deletions cut 1 base from V and 3 bases from J, with 10 bases between. Germline CDR1 SQVTM, CDR2 ANQGSEA. The CDR3 has 13 amino acids. Here the CDR3 reads CSVEVGNGYEQYF. Here the CDR3 DNA reads TGCAGCGTTGAAGTAGGAAACGGCTACGAGCAGTACTTC.

This clonotype has only a few counts. The CDR3 bases are TGTGCCTGGAGTGTTGGCGGACTCTATAATTCACCCCTCCACTTT. This translates into CAWSVGGLYNSPLHF. The rearrangement links TRBV30 to TRBJ1-6; D unclear. Trimming removed 0 bases at V and 3 bases at J, with 9 bases between. This CDR3 is 15 amino acids long. Per germline, CDR1 GTSNPN and CDR2 SVGIG (reference sequence). The full variable domain, completed using reference TRBV30 and TRBJ1-6, is SQTIHQWPATLVQPVGSPLSLECTVEGTSNPNLYWYRQAAGRGLQLLFYSVGIGQISSEVPQNLSASRPQDRQFILSSKKLLLSDSGFYLCAWSVGGLYNSPLHFGNGTRLTVT.

This clonotype was seen more than once but under ten times. The rearrangement uses TRBV12-3 or TRBV12-4 and TRBJ2-3; a possible D gene is TRBD2 (5 bases). The CDR3 covers 14 residues. The V end was cut by 6 bases, the J end by 2 bases, with 12 bases between. The CDR3 bases are TGTGCCAGCAGCGACTACCGGATCACAGATACGCAGTATTTT. Translation gives CASSDYRITDTQYF.

The chain has TRBV19 and TRBJ1-4; D might be TRBD1 (6 bases). V dropped 1 base and J dropped 6 bases, with 9 bases sitting between them. CDR1 and CDR2 from the germline V gene are LNHDA and SQIVND (reference sequence). The length of the CDR3 is 14 residues. CDR3 in DNA: TGTGCCAGTAGTATAGGGGGGGCATATGAAAAACTGTTTTTT. This codes for CASSIGGAYEKLFF. Based on the CDR3 plus reference TRBV19 and TRBJ1-4, the full variable domain is DGGITQSPKYLFRKEGQNVTLSCEQNLNHDAMYWYRQDPGQGLRLIYYSQIVNDFQKGDIAEGYSVSREKKESFPLTVTSAQKNPTAFYLCASSIGGAYEKLFFGSGTQLSVL.

In its sample, this clonotype was seen a few times. This chain uses TRBV12-3 or TRBV12-4 with TRBJ2-7, with D perhaps matching TRBD1 (5 bases). The CDR3 runs to 13 residues. V was trimmed by 7 bases and J by 0 bases, leaving 10 bases between them. For the CDR3, the DNA is TGTGCCAGCAAGAAAGGGGACTCCTACGAGCAGTACTTC. This translates into CASKKGDSYEQYF.

V and J are TRBV7-6 and TRBJ1-5, with 9 bases that match TRBD1. This CDR3 has 15 amino acids. The trim removed 2 bases at V and 5 bases at J, leaving 4 bases unmatched. Germline loops: CDR1 SGHVS, CDR2 FNYEAQ. The CDR3 spells CASSLNTGGDQPQHF. CDR3 sequence (DNA): TGTGCCAGCAGCTTAAACACAGGGGGCGATCAGCCCCAGCATTTT. The full variable domain, rest sourced from reference TRBV7-6 and TRBJ1-5, is GAGVSQSPRYKVTKRGQDVALRCDPISGHVSLYWYRQALGQGPEFLTYFNYEAQQDKSGLPNDRFSAERPEGSISTLTIQRTEQRDSAMYRCASSLNTGGDQPQHFGDGTRLSIL.

Only a few counts were recorded for this clonotype. The chain links TRBV7-2 to TRBJ2-3; D remains unclear. The V end lost 1 base, the J end lost 2 bases, and 13 bases lay between the germline ends. The germline gives CDR1 SGHTA, CDR2 FQGNSA. The CDR3 has 16 residues. The CDR3 coding sequence is TGTGCCAGCAGCTTAGTTTTGGTTACAGCCACAGATACGCAGTATTTT. This translates into CASSLVLVTATDTQYF.

This rearrangement joins TRBV7-3 to TRBJ2-1, with TRBD2 identical over 9 bases. The CDR3 loop spans 17 amino acids. Germline V gene sequence: CDR1 SGHTA, CDR2 FQGTGA. V lost 2 bases, J lost 5 bases, and 10 bases stayed unmatched. The CDR3 protein is CASSLYSGVAGDNEQFF. The CDR3 DNA is TGTGCCAGCAGCTTATATAGTGGGGTAGCGGGGGACAATGAGCAGTTCTTC.

This clonotype was seen a few times. The rearrangement joins TRBV7-2 to TRBJ2-1; 8 nucleotides line up with TRBD1. V was clipped by 5 bases and J by 8 bases; unmatched bases: 8. There are 14 residues in the CDR3. CDR1 is SGHTA, CDR2 FQGNSA, per germline. In DNA form, the CDR3 reads TGTGCCAGCAGCCGGACAGGGCTGCTCGATGAGCAGTTCTTC. Encoded protein: CASSRTGLLDEQFF.

This clonotype was observed at least ten times. V gene TRBV5-1 combines with J gene TRBJ2-2; D not resolved. Trimming cost V 0 bases and J 0 bases, with 9 bases left between them. The CDR3 runs to 16 residues. Germline CDR1 and CDR2: SGHRS and YFSETQ. This CDR3 reads CASSLVPGTNTGELFF. CDR3 nucleotide sequence: TGCGCCAGCAGCTTGGTTCCCGGTACGAACACCGGGGAGCTGTTTTTT.